This entry lists 19 T cell receptor beta chains sequenced from one sample in a study of T cell responses to AZD1222 COVID-19 vaccine (dated by TCRdb to the early 2020s). Receptor amplification or capture employed the immunoSEQ multiplex PCR assay. TCRdb took over this immuneACCESS table, retaining in-frame rearrangements with V and J assigned. Such tables are incomplete; in checked studies, under half of the missing clones stem from an unresolved V gene, and the remainder is unexplained. The sample table lists just under 75,000 clones, around 82% of them with a count of one. The biggest ten clones account for around 50% of the sample. The sample's time point label is to be understood as: about 28 days (+/-7) after the second vaccine dose. Sequencing used peripheral blood, obtained 28 days after the second AZD1222 dose. The receptors stem from an adult who received the AZD1222 COVID-19 vaccine.

A few counts support this clone. The rearrangement uses TRBV19 and TRBJ2-5; 7 positions match TRBD2. The CDR3 spans 15 residues. V lost 3 bases, J lost 2 bases, and 6 bases stayed unmatched. Germline V CDR1 and CDR2: LNHDA, SQIVND (reference sequence). In DNA form, the CDR3 reads TGTGCCAGTAGTATTGGAGCGGGGATACAAGAGACCCAGTACTTC. This sequence encodes CASSIGAGIQETQYF. The entire variable domain, with the rest obtained from reference TRBV19 and TRBJ2-5, is as follows: DGGITQSPKYLFRKEGQNVTLSCEQNLNHDAMYWYRQDPGQGLRLIYYSQIVNDFQKGDIAEGYSVSREKKESFPLTVTSAQKNPTAFYLCASSIGAGIQETQYFGPGTRLLVL.

The chain employs TRBV30 and TRBJ1-2, with D tentatively TRBD1 (5 bases). V lost 3 bases and J 7 bases, leaving 15 bases between the germline ends. The CDR3 is 13 amino acids. Germline lookup yields CDR1 GTSNPN and CDR2 SVGIG (reference sequence). CDR3 sequence (DNA): TGTGCCTGGAGGAGGGCAGGGAGTGGTGGCTACACCTTC. Translating gives CAWRRAGSGGYTF.

J is TRBJ2-7 and V is TRBV11-2, with 11 nucleotides matching TRBD2. Germline lookup yields CDR1 SGHAT and CDR2 FQNNGV. The V gene end was trimmed by 2 bases and the J gene end by 6 bases; junction bases not matched to a gene: 6. The CDR3 has 15 residues. Written as DNA, the CDR3 is TGTGCCAGCAGCTTAAGGCTAGCGGGAGGTAGCGAGCAGTACTTC. This gives the protein CASSLRLAGGSEQYF.

This clone has only one observation. The chain recombines TRBV5-1 with TRBJ1-3, with D possibly matching TRBD1 (5 bases). V was pared by 5 bases and J by 8 bases, with 14 bases between. CDR1 and CDR2 from the germline V gene are SGHRS and YFSETQ. The CDR3 length is 13 residues. The CDR3 DNA reads TGCGCCAGCAGACGGGACTTAAGGGACACCATATATTTT. Its protein is CASRRDLRDTIYF.

The rearrangement links TRBV2 to TRBJ2-7; unclear D gene. The CDR3 is made up of 10 amino acids. Per germline, CDR1 SNHLY and CDR2 FYNNEI. With 8 bases removed from V and 0 bases from J, the gap between germline ends came to 2 bases. In DNA, the CDR3 is TGTGCCAGCTCCTCCTACGAGCAGTACTTC. It specifies CASSSYEQYF.

This chain connects TRBV12-3 or TRBV12-4 to TRBJ1-1; 7 bases are shared with TRBD1. The CDR3 runs 13 residues. Trimming took 8 bases from V and 0 from J; bases not matched to a gene: 3. The CDR3 region is CASSQGMNTEAFF. In DNA form, the CDR3 reads TGTGCCAGCTCACAGGGGATGAACACTGAAGCTTTCTTT.

V usage is TRBV7-2 and J usage is TRBJ1-6; 8 nucleotides agree with TRBD1. The junction had 4 bases not matched to a gene; V was cut back by 7 bases and J by 5 bases. CDR3 length: 14 residues. The germline V gene encodes CDR1 SGHTA and CDR2 FQGNSA. The CDR3 nucleotides read TGTGCCAGCACGGTGACAGGGGATAATTCACCCCTCCACTTT. This sequence encodes CASTVTGDNSPLHF.

The chain carries TRBV7-9 and TRBJ1-2; tentative D call: TRBD1 (6 bases). V was pared by 10 bases and J by 3 bases, with 15 bases between. From germline, CDR1 is SEHNR and CDR2 FQNEAQ (reference sequence). The CDR3 is 13 amino acids. The CDR3 protein is CATTGGADYGYTF. Written as DNA, the CDR3 is TGTGCCACCACGGGGGGGGCCGACTATGGCTACACCTTC.

V and J are TRBV10-3 and TRBJ2-7, with unresolved D. The CDR3 extends over 15 amino acids. Trimming removed 7 bases at V and 0 bases at J, with 16 bases between. Germline CDR1 and CDR2: ENHRY and SYGVKD. The chain's CDR3 is CAINDPQLNSYEQYF. The CDR3 DNA is TGTGCCATCAATGACCCTCAACTTAACTCCTACGAGCAGTACTTC.

V gene TRBV5-6 combines with J gene TRBJ2-5; D is undetermined. V lost 4 bases, J lost 3 bases, and 16 bases lay in between. Per germline, CDR1 SGHDT and CDR2 YYEEEE. The CDR3 is 15 residues long. CDR3 nucleotide sequence: TGTGCCAGCAGCCACGCCTCGGACCAGGAAGAGACCCAGTACTTC. Its translation: CASSHASDQEETQYF.

The genes are TRBV10-1 and TRBJ2-2; D uncertain. CDR3 length: 14 amino acids. The V end lost 5 bases, the J end lost 5 bases, and 12 bases lay between the germline ends. CDR1 and CDR2 (germline): WNHNN, SYGVQD (reference sequence). The CDR3 here is CASSPQYGTGELFF. The CDR3 DNA sequence: TGCGCCAGCAGTCCCCAGTACGGGACCGGGGAGCTGTTTTTT.

V usage is TRBV24-1 and J usage is TRBJ2-2; 12 bases align to TRBD2. The V gene end was trimmed by 3 bases and the J gene end by 2 bases; junction bases not matched to a gene: 3. CDR1 and CDR2 from the germline V gene are KGHDR and SFDVKD. The CDR3 has 17 amino acids. CDR3 in DNA: TGTGCCACCAGTGATAGGACTAGCGGGATAAACACCGGGGAGCTGTTTTTT. Translation: CATSDRTSGINTGELFF.

This chain connects TRBV5-1 to TRBJ1-1, with a tentative D call TRBD1 (5 bases). Trimming took off 4 bases at V and 5 bases at J, with 9 bases between the two ends. Per germline, CDR1 SGHRS and CDR2 YFSETQ. CDR3 length equals 12 residues. CDR3 sequence: CASSIGGTEAFF. The CDR3 region has the DNA TGCGCCAGCAGCATCGGGGGGACTGAAGCTTTCTTT.

V gene TRBV11-1 combines with J gene TRBJ1-5; D unresolved. This CDR3 has 13 residues. Germline CDR1 is SGHAT and CDR2 is FQDESV (reference sequence). Trimming left V 1 base short and J 6 bases short, with 7 bases between. CDR3 in DNA: TGTGCCAGCAGCTTAGGAGGCGGTCAGCCCCAGCATTTT. Protein product: CASSLGGGQPQHF.

The chain couples TRBV29-1 to TRBJ2-1, with 13 bases lining up with TRBD2. The CDR3 runs to 16 residues. Germline CDR1 and CDR2: SQVTM and ANQGSEA. V shed 8 bases and J 6 bases; nucleotides not matched to a gene: 13. DNA for the CDR3: TGCAGCTTCACCGACGGGACTAGCGGGATACCCAATGAGCAGTTCTTC. This gives the protein CSFTDGTSGIPNEQFF.

The chain recombines TRBV9 with TRBJ2-7; 13 bases are shared with TRBD2. This CDR3 contains 15 residues. Losses at the gene ends were 3 bases for V and 3 bases for J; bases not matched to a gene: 3. The V gene's germline CDR1 is SGDLS and CDR2 YYNGEE. The CDR3 DNA is TGTGCCAGCAGCGCGACTAGCGGGGGGATCTACGAGCAGTACTTC. The encoded protein is CASSATSGGIYEQYF. Supplemented by reference TRBV9 and TRBJ2-7, the full variable domain reads DSGVTQTPKHLITATGQRVTLRCSPRSGDLSVYWYQQSLDQGLQFLIQYYNGEERAKGNILERFSAQQFPDLHSELNLSSLELGDSALYFCASSATSGGIYEQYFGPGTRLTVT.

The sample holds one count of this clone. V usage is TRBV5-5 and J usage is TRBJ1-1, with 12 positions matching TRBD1. With V trimmed by 2 bases and J by 5 bases, 7 bases remained unmatched. The CDR3 is 16 amino acids. Per the germline V gene, CDR1 is SGHKS and CDR2 is YYEKEE (reference sequence). The CDR3 reads CASSFGTGGMGTEAFF. The CDR3 bases are TGTGCCAGCAGCTTCGGGACAGGGGGCATGGGGACTGAAGCTTTCTTT.

The rearrangement uses TRBV18 and TRBJ1-5, with D perhaps matching TRBD1 (5 bases). The CDR3 has 15 residues. CDR1 is KGHSH and CDR2 is LQKENI in the germline V gene. The ends were cut back, 6 bases at V and 3 bases at J, with 15 bases in the middle. The CDR3 loop reads CASSRDGVSNQPQHF. The CDR3 region has the DNA TGTGCCAGCTCCCGGGACGGTGTTTCCAATCAGCCCCAGCATTTT.

This rearrangement joins TRBV28 to TRBJ1-5, with a tentative D call TRBD1 (6 bases). The ends were cut back, 6 bases at V and 5 bases at J, with 11 bases in the middle. This CDR3 has 13 residues. Germline CDR1 MDHEN, CDR2 SYDVKM. The CDR3 reads CASRGQFDQPQHF. DNA of the CDR3: TGTGCCAGCAGGGGACAATTCGATCAGCCCCAGCATTTT.